Following are 10 T cell receptor beta chains from one sample sequenced in a study of Ad26.COV2.S vaccination and SARS-CoV-2 variants (dated by TCRdb to the early 2020s). Libraries were prepared through the immunoSEQ multiplex PCR assay. Here the immuneACCESS table is served through TCRdb, limited to in-frame sequences with V and J called. Missing clones are a known gap in these copies; in checked studies unresolved V genes cover under half, and the rest lacks a known reason. This sample has 300,000 to 400,000 clones in its table, and roughly 84% of those were observed once. The ten most abundant clones make up around 2% of the sample. The treatment or condition label corresponds to: some 20 received Ad26.COV2.S at low or high dose, single or two shots; roughly five received placebo; per-sample allocation not given. Repertoires of vaccine and placebo recipients were sequenced from samples collected on day 63 after the first injection.

The sample consisted of peripheral blood, taken in a trial of Ad26.COV2.S vaccine versus placebo. The receptors stem from a person between 18 and 59 years old who received the Ad26.COV2.S COVID-19 vaccine or a placebo.

This rearrangement joins TRBV6-2 or TRBV6-3 to TRBJ1-2; perhaps TRBD1 as D (5 bases). There are 15 residues in the CDR3. Between the trimmed V and J ends, which lost 3 bases and 8 bases, there was a span of 19 bases. Germline V gene data show CDR1 as MNHEY and CDR2 as SVGEGT. The CDR3 DNA sequence: TGTGCCAGCAGTTATGGGGGTCCTCACCTTGGGGGCTACACCTTC. Residues: CASSYGGPHLGGYTF.

The chain links TRBV5-1 to TRBJ1-3; possibly TRBD1 for D (5 bases). Trimming pared 7 bases from V and 0 bases from J, leaving 11 bases between. The CDR3 extends over 14 amino acids. Germline CDR1 is SGHRS and CDR2 is YFSETQ. In DNA, the CDR3 is TGCGCCAGCTGGGACGGAGGCTCTGGAAACACCATATATTTT. Its protein product is CASWDGGSGNTIYF.

The gene calls are TRBV30 and TRBJ2-2; 10 bases match TRBD2. V shed 4 bases, J shed 4 bases, and the junction held 3 bases outside the gene matches. Germline-derived CDR1 and CDR2 are GTSNPN and SVGIG (reference sequence). The CDR3 has 14 residues. The CDR3: CAWTGTSVTGELFF. The CDR3 nucleotides read TGTGCCTGGACCGGGACTAGCGTCACCGGGGAGCTGTTTTTT.

The CDR3 region is CASSPGTGSIYGYTF. CDR3 sequence (DNA): TGTGCCAGCAGCCCCGGGACAGGGTCCATCTATGGCTACACCTTC. The chain uses TRBV14 and TRBJ1-2, with TRBD1 matching over 9 bases. The V segment lost 4 bases and the J segment 4 bases; nucleotides outside the gene matches: 7. CDR3 length equals 15 residues. CDR1 and CDR2 (germline): SGHDN, FVKESK.

This clone was recorded many times. This chain connects TRBV3-1 (or the pseudogene TRBV3-2) to TRBJ1-3; no definite D call. Between the trimmed V and J ends, which lost 1 base and 2 bases, there was a span of 6 bases. CDR1 and CDR2 from the germline V gene are LGHDT and YNNKEL (reference sequence). The CDR3 runs 14 residues. Here the CDR3 DNA reads TGTGCCAGCAGCCAAGCTGGGGCTGGAAACACCATATATTTT. The encoded protein is CASSQAGAGNTIYF.

This clone was recorded once. V is TRBV11-2 and J is TRBJ1-2, with TRBD1 as a possible D gene (5 bases). The V gene's germline CDR1 is SGHAT and CDR2 FQNNGV. This CDR3 has 14 residues. Deletions cut 2 bases from V and 4 bases from J, with 11 bases between. The CDR3 protein is CASSLSRVAYGYTF. The CDR3 DNA is TGTGCCAGCAGCTTAAGCAGGGTTGCCTATGGCTACACCTTC.

Here the CDR3 reads CSASYGGTYEQYF. In DNA form, the CDR3 reads TGCAGTGCTAGTTACGGAGGCACCTACGAGCAGTACTTC. V is TRBV20-1 and J is TRBJ2-7; possibly TRBD2 for D (5 bases). This CDR3 contains 13 residues. Looked up from germline, CDR1 is DFQATT and CDR2 is SNEGSKA (reference sequence). V dropped 3 bases and J dropped 2 bases, with 11 bases sitting between them.

V is TRBV7-9 and J is TRBJ2-2; a weak D match, TRBD2 (6 bases). Per germline, CDR1 SEHNR and CDR2 FQNEAQ (reference sequence). The germline V and J ends were trimmed by 5 bases and 3 bases, with 16 bases remaining between them. The CDR3 loop spans 16 amino acids. The CDR3, as DNA: TGTGCCAGCAGCCCTAAAACCGGGACTTACACCGGGGAGCTGTTTTTT. It is translated as CASSPKTGTYTGELFF.

The chain links TRBV11-2 to TRBJ1-2, with 7 nucleotides matching TRBD1. There are 15 residues in the CDR3. V lost 3 bases to trimming and J lost 3 bases; unmatched junction nucleotides: 7. Germline assignment: CDR1 SGHAT and CDR2 FQNNGV. CDR3: CASSLGQGGHYGYTF. CDR3 nucleotides: TGTGCCAGCAGCTTGGGCCAGGGGGGCCACTATGGCTACACCTTC.

The chain combines TRBV5-1 with TRBJ2-2; tentatively, D is TRBD1 (6 bases). V was pared by 4 bases and J by 1 base, with 11 bases between. Germline CDR1 and CDR2: SGHRS and YFSETQ. The CDR3 length is 15 residues. CDR3 protein: CASSGGQWNTGELFF. CDR3 sequence (DNA): TGCGCCAGCAGCGGTGGACAGTGGAACACCGGGGAGCTGTTTTTT. Looking up the rest from reference TRBV5-1 and TRBJ2-2 gives the full variable domain: KAGVTQTPRYLIKTRGQQVTLSCSPISGHRSVSWYQQTPGQGLQFLFEYFSETQRNKGNFPGRFSGRQFSNSRSEMNVSTLELGDSALYLCASSGGQWNTGELFFGEGSRLTVL.